The 26 T cell receptor beta chains in this list originate from one sample, sequenced in a study of blood T cell repertoires in COVID-19. Data came from immunoSEQ multiplex PCR; TCRdb stores just in-frame clones and leaves some out. Of about 97,000 clones listed, over 75% were seen once; the top ten hold 20%. Material for sequencing was peripheral blood. All receptors derive from a human donor in a cohort sampled during active COVID-19.

The V gene is TRBV11-2, the J gene TRBJ1-2; 7 bases agree with TRBD1. The length of the CDR3 is 15 residues. Germline V gives CDR1 SGHAT, CDR2 FQNNGV. J was trimmed by 0 bases and V by 5 bases; bases with no gene match: 6. The CDR3 DNA is TGTGCCAGCAGCGAGACTCAGGGGGCTAACTATGGCTACACCTTC. Translating it yields CASSETQGANYGYTF.

The genes are TRBV7-9 and TRBJ1-4, with D possibly TRBD1 on 6 matching bases. The germline V gene has CDR1 SEHNR and CDR2 FQNEAQ (reference sequence). Between the trimmed V and J ends, which lost 5 bases and 2 bases, there was a span of 12 bases. This CDR3 region has 15 residues. CDR3 amino acids: CASSATGRTNEKLFF. CDR3 sequence (DNA): TGTGCCAGCAGCGCCACAGGGCGGACTAATGAAAAACTGTTTTTT.

V is TRBV28 and J is TRBJ1-2; 8 bases align to TRBD1. Germline-derived CDR1 and CDR2 are MDHEN and SYDVKM. Trimming cost V 5 bases and J 8 bases; bases outside gene matches: 13. The CDR3 covers 15 residues. Here the CDR3 DNA reads TGTGCCAGCAGTGTCACAGGGGGTCAACTGAGGGGCTACACCTTC. It codes for CASSVTGGQLRGYTF.

J is TRBJ1-4 and V is TRBV6-6, with D perhaps matching TRBD1 (5 bases). Trimming cost V 7 bases and J 0 bases, with 12 bases left between them. The CDR3 is made up of 15 amino acids. Germline CDR1 and CDR2: MNHNY and SVGAGI (reference sequence). The CDR3 sequence is CASTWDSSTNEKLFF. The CDR3 DNA reads as TGTGCCAGCACCTGGGACTCCTCAACTAATGAAAAACTGTTTTTT.

The J gene is TRBJ1-1, the V gene TRBV7-2; D not resolved. Germline V CDR1 and CDR2: SGHTA, FQGNSA. The CDR3 has 15 residues. Trimming cost V 1 base and J 0 bases, with 9 bases left between them. The CDR3 sequence: CASSLGSLLNTEAFF. CDR3 bases: TGTGCCAGCAGCTTAGGGAGCCTGTTGAACACTGAAGCTTTCTTT.

The rearrangement links TRBV24-1 to TRBJ2-3; D remains unclear. Germline CDR1 is KGHDR and CDR2 is SFDVKD. The CDR3 has 15 residues. V lost 3 bases, J lost 0 bases, and 9 bases lay in between. In DNA, the CDR3 is TGTGCCACCAGTGATCCCTCTGTCAGCACAGATACGCAGTATTTT. Translation gives CATSDPSVSTDTQYF.

The chain joins TRBV10-3 to TRBJ2-1; TRBD2 agrees at 8 bases. V shed 4 bases and J 8 bases; nucleotides not matched to a gene: 13. The CDR3 has 16 residues. From germline, CDR1 is ENHRY and CDR2 SYGVKD. The DNA of the CDR3 is TGTGCCATCAGTGTCGGCAGGACTAGCTCAATGGATGAGCAGTTCTTC. This codes for CAISVGRTSSMDEQFF.

The chain combines TRBV27 with TRBJ1-1; 8 positions agree with TRBD1. Germline assignment: CDR1 MNHEY and CDR2 SMNVEV (reference sequence). The CDR3 loop spans 14 amino acids. V lost 10 bases, J lost 5 bases, and 12 bases stayed unmatched. CDR3 in amino acids: CATNSRQGWTEAFF. The CDR3 DNA follows: TGTGCCACCAACTCAAGACAGGGGTGGACTGAAGCTTTCTTT.

The genes are TRBV5-8 and TRBJ2-7, with 9 bases lining up with TRBD2. V was clipped by 0 bases and J by 0 bases; unmatched bases: 1. CDR1 SGHTS and CDR2 YDEGEE come from the germline V gene. The CDR3 runs to 15 residues. The CDR3 nucleotides are TGTGCCAGCAGCTTGGGACTAGCGGCCTCCTACGAGCAGTACTTC. It encodes CASSLGLAASYEQYF.

V is TRBV5-6 and J is TRBJ1-1, with 7 bases lining up with TRBD1. Germline CDR1 reads SGHDT; CDR2 reads YYEEEE. The length of the CDR3 is 17 residues. V trimming: 1 base; J trimming: 6 bases; junction bases outside the gene matches: 15. The DNA for the CDR3 is TGTGCCAGCAGCTTGTTAGGGGGCGCAAAACGGTCTTCTGAAGCTTTCTTT. This sequence encodes CASSLLGGAKRSSEAFF. Full variable domain (outside the CDR3, taken from reference TRBV5-6 and TRBJ1-1): DAGVTQSPTHLIKTRGQQVTLRCSPKSGHDTVSWYQQALGQGPQFIFQYYEEEERQRGNFPDRFSGHQFPNYSSELNVNALLLGDSALYLCASSLLGGAKRSSEAFFGQGTRLTVV.

The rearrangement joins TRBV5-1 to TRBJ2-7; TRBD1 aligns across 10 bases. This CDR3 contains 15 residues. The V gene end was trimmed by 0 bases and the J gene end by 1 base; junction bases not matched to a gene: 1. Per germline, CDR1 SGHRS and CDR2 YFSETQ. The DNA for the CDR3 is TGCGCCAGCAGCTTGGGGACAGGGGGTTCCTACGAGCAGTACTTC. Amino acid sequence: CASSLGTGGSYEQYF.

There are a few counts of this clone. The chain carries TRBV6-6 and TRBJ2-3; D perhaps matches TRBD2 (6 bases). Trimming took 2 bases from V and 0 from J, leaving 12 bases between them. Germline CDR1 reads MNHNY; CDR2 reads SVGAGI (reference sequence). The CDR3 sequence is 16 residues long. CDR3 bases: TGTGCCAGCAGTTACCTTGCGGGGCCTAGCACAGATACGCAGTATTTT. Amino acids: CASSYLAGPSTDTQYF.

The V and J genes are TRBV4-3 and TRBJ2-3, with 9 nucleotides matching TRBD1. The CDR3 runs 16 residues. The germline V gene has CDR1 LGHNA and CDR2 YSLEER. V was pared by 0 bases and J by 3 bases, with 4 bases of the junction left unmatched. Written as DNA, the CDR3 is TGCGCCAGCAGCCAAGAGGACAGGGGCGGAACAGATACGCAGTATTTT. Encoded protein: CASSQEDRGGTDTQYF.

The V call is TRBV5-1, the J call TRBJ2-1, with 9 bases fitting TRBD2. Looked up from germline, CDR1 is SGHRS and CDR2 is YFSETQ. The junction had 9 bases not matched to a gene; V was cut back by 5 bases and J by 3 bases. This CDR3 is 16 amino acids long. Written as DNA, the CDR3 is TGCGCCAGCAGTTTAGGACTAGCGCACATCTACAATGAGCAGTTCTTC. Translating it yields CASSLGLAHIYNEQFF.

The J gene is TRBJ2-3, the V gene TRBV19, with 8 nucleotides matching TRBD2. V gave up 4 bases and J gave up 4 bases; unmatched junction bases: 10. The CDR3 contains 16 residues. Germline CDR1 is LNHDA and CDR2 is SQIVND (reference sequence). DNA for the CDR3: TGTGCCAGTAGTAAGTCGGGCGGGGGGCGATCAGATACGCAGTATTTT. This gives the protein CASSKSGGGRSDTQYF.

This clone was observed once. This rearrangement joins TRBV9 to TRBJ1-6, with no clear D. The CDR3 spans 14 residues. V shed 4 bases and J shed 5 bases, with 10 bases lying between them. Per germline, CDR1 SGDLS and CDR2 YYNGEE. CDR3 sequence: CASSSTPNNSPLHF. CDR3 DNA sequence: TGTGCCAGCAGCTCGACACCTAATAATTCACCCCTCCACTTT.

This clone was counted once. This rearrangement joins TRBV5-1 to TRBJ1-1, with 7 positions matching TRBD1. The ends lost 4 bases at V and 7 bases at J; junction bases unmatched: 10. The CDR3 runs to 14 residues. Per the germline V gene, CDR1 is SGHRS and CDR2 is YFSETQ. The CDR3 here is CASSREDRVGEAFF. DNA for the CDR3: TGCGCCAGCAGCCGCGAAGACAGGGTGGGTGAAGCTTTCTTT.

V and J are TRBV6-1 and TRBJ1-1, with TRBD1 matching over 8 bases. Germline-derived CDR1 and CDR2 are MNHNS and SASEGT. The CDR3 runs to 14 residues. V shed 3 bases and J 3 bases; nucleotides not matched to a gene: 3. CDR3 residues: CASSDGQGDTEAFF. CDR3 nucleotide sequence: TGTGCCAGCAGTGACGGACAGGGCGACACTGAAGCTTTCTTT.

There are a few counts of this clone. The chain joins TRBV24-1 to TRBJ2-1, with 7 bases identical to TRBD2. V gave up 9 bases and J gave up 1 base; unmatched junction bases: 2. CDR3 length equals 13 residues. Germline lookup yields CDR1 KGHDR and CDR2 SFDVKD. The CDR3 DNA is TGTGCCACCGGGAGGGAGTCCTACAATGAGCAGTTCTTC. Translation gives CATGRESYNEQFF.

This chain joins TRBV6-5 and TRBJ1-6, with a weak D call TRBD1 (6 bases). The CDR3 runs to 12 residues. From germline, CDR1 is MNHEY and CDR2 SVGAGI. CDR3 DNA: TGTGCGACCAGGGGTAATAATTCACCCCTCCACTTT. Translated: CATRGNNSPLHF.

The chain carries TRBV24-1 and TRBJ2-7, with D hard to call. The germline CDR1 and CDR2 sequences are KGHDR and SFDVKD. The CDR3 covers 15 residues. Trimming stripped 4 bases from V and 2 bases from J, with 14 bases between. CDR3 sequence (DNA): TGTGCCACCAGTGAAGCCGGTACCCCAACCTACGAGCAGTACTTC. Its protein product is CATSEAGTPTYEQYF.

The chain carries TRBV7-2 and TRBJ1-5; D is uncertain. Germline V gene sequence: CDR1 SGHTA, CDR2 FQGNSA. The CDR3 contains 14 residues. Trimming left V 5 bases short and J 3 bases short, with 11 bases between. This CDR3 is CASSVTDNNQPQHF. CDR3 DNA: TGTGCCAGCAGCGTAACCGACAACAATCAGCCCCAGCATTTT.

The rearrangement joins TRBV2 to TRBJ2-4; TRBD2 matches at 12 bases. Germline lookup yields CDR1 SNHLY and CDR2 FYNNEI. Trimming at V came to 4 bases and at J to 6 bases, leaving 7 bases not matched to a gene. The CDR3 consists of 16 residues. DNA for the CDR3: TGTGCCAGCAGTGGCTCGGGACTAGCGGGCAGAAACATTCAGTACTTC. Translated: CASSGSGLAGRNIQYF.

By share of the sample, this clone is medium-sized (0.01 to 0.1%). This chain joins TRBV10-3 and TRBJ2-3; the D gene is possibly TRBD2 (6 bases). The germline gives CDR1 ENHRY, CDR2 SYGVKD. V dropped 6 bases and J dropped 9 bases, with 16 bases sitting between them. The CDR3 runs 13 residues. CDR3 sequence (DNA): TGTGCCATCAGCCTACTAGCTGGTAGGACGCAGTATTTT. Translated: CAISLLAGRTQYF.

This chain's CDR3 is CASSLERGSSYNEQFF. CDR3 bases: TGTGCCAGCAGTCTCGAGCGGGGGAGCTCCTACAATGAGCAGTTCTTC. The J gene is TRBJ2-1, the V gene TRBV2, with 8 bases identical to TRBD2. The CDR3 is 16 amino acids. J gave up 0 bases and V 5 bases, and 6 bases lay outside the gene matches. CDR1 is SNHLY, CDR2 FYNNEI, per germline. The full variable domain, its missing parts supplied by reference TRBV2 and TRBJ2-1, is EPEVTQTPSHQVTQMGQEVILRCVPISNHLYFYWYRQILGQKVEFLVSFYNNEISEKSEIFDDQFSVERPDGSNFTLKIRSTKLEDSAMYFCASSLERGSSYNEQFFGPGTRLTVL.

This clone was seen a few times. The CDR3 DNA sequence: TGTGCCAGCAGCAAAGGGGGGACAGGGGTCACTGAAGCTTTCTTT. This translates into CASSKGGTGVTEAFF. The rearrangement links TRBV6-5 to TRBJ1-1, with TRBD1 matching 10 bases. V dropped 6 bases and J dropped 4; count of bases not matched to a gene: 8. CDR1 is MNHEY, CDR2 SVGAGI, per germline. This CDR3 region has 15 residues.